Listed below are T cell receptor beta chains from one sample, sequenced in a study of blood T cell repertoires in COVID-19. This table comes from immunoSEQ multiplex PCR, and its TCRdb copy is limited to in-frame clones, with some not included. In the table there are about 220,000 clones, around 90% of which are singletons. Source material: PBMCs or T cells enriched from blood (not recorded which). All receptors come from a woman aged 30 to 39 who had recovered from COVID-19. The CDR3 runs from the conserved cysteine through the conserved F or W. The D gene is left open where the match is weak. The size entry is marked missing in some rows and otherwise reads once, few, many or a size class.

CASSLAGTSGSSFEQYF,TGTGCCAGCAGCTTAGCCGGGACTAGCGGGAGCTCCTTCGAGCAGTACTTC,TRBD2,TRBV7-2,NA,TRBJ2-7
CASSQRTGNTEAFF,TGCGCCAGCAGCCAAAGGACAGGAAACACTGAAGCTTTCTTT,TRBD1,TRBV5-1,NA,TRBJ1-1
CASSQLGLANYGYTF,TGTGCCAGCAGCCAGTTGGGGCTAGCTAACTATGGCTACACCTTC,NA,TRBV2,NA,TRBJ1-2
CASGPPGLAGGNEQFF,TGTGCTAGTGGTCCCCCTGGACTAGCGGGGGGCAATGAGCAGTTCTTC,TRBD2,TRBV12-5,NA,TRBJ2-1
CASSLTGTSEETQYF,TGTGCCAGCAGCCTTACCGGGACTAGCGAAGAGACCCAGTACTTC,TRBD2,TRBV5-4,NA,TRBJ2-5
CASSAGTGNTEAFF,TGTGCCAGCAGCGCGGGGACAGGGAACACTGAAGCTTTCTTT,TRBD1,TRBV9,NA,TRBJ1-1
CASSQEEGNTIYF,TGCGCCAGCAGCCAAGAAGAGGGAAACACCATATATTTT,NA,TRBV4-3,NA,TRBJ1-3
CAIREQGNSPLHF,TGTGCCATCAGGGAACAGGGGAATTCACCCCTCCACTTT,TRBD1,TRBV10-3,NA,TRBJ1-6
CASSLAVAGQALYGYTF,TGTGCCAGCAGCTTAGCGGTCGCGGGACAGGCGCTATATGGCTACACCTTC,TRBD1,TRBV7-2,NA,TRBJ1-2
CASSPGGVRNSPLHF,TGTGCCAGCAGCCCCGGGGGGGTAAGGAATTCACCCCTCCACTTT,NA,TRBV7-9,NA,TRBJ1-6
CASRRTSGFQDTQYF,TGTGCCAGCAGGAGGACTAGCGGCTTCCAAGATACGCAGTATTTT,TRBD2,TRBV3-1/TRBV3-2,NA,TRBJ2-3
CASRSDSGQIHYEQYF,TGTGCAAGTCGCAGCGATTCAGGACAGATACATTACGAGCAGTACTTC,NA,TRBV12-2,NA,TRBJ2-7
CASSQDRVGDNTEAFF,TGCGCCAGCAGCCAAGATAGGGTAGGGGATAACACTGAAGCTTTCTTT,NA,TRBV4-3,NA,TRBJ1-1
CASRQGDHTGELFF,TGTGCCAGCAGACAGGGGGACCACACCGGGGAGCTGTTTTTT,TRBD1,TRBV2,NA,TRBJ2-2
CASSFGDRGRVGDEKLFF,TGCGCCAGCAGCTTCGGGGACAGGGGGCGCGTCGGAGATGAAAAACTGTTTTTT,TRBD1,TRBV5-1,NA,TRBJ1-4
CASSPYTQRGEETQYF,TGTGCCAGCAGCCCTTATACCCAGCGGGGTGAAGAGACCCAGTACTTC,TRBD2,TRBV3-1/TRBV3-2,once,TRBJ2-5
CATEAGEVDTEAFF,TGTGCCACCGAGGCGGGGGAAGTCGACACTGAAGCTTTCTTT,NA,TRBV2,NA,TRBJ1-1
CSAVGGETQYF,TGCAGTGCCGTAGGGGGTGAGACCCAGTACTTC,NA,TRBV20-1,NA,TRBJ2-5
CSVLGHNTGELFF,TGCAGCGTTCTCGGACACAACACCGGGGAGCTGTTTTTT,NA,TRBV29-1,NA,TRBJ2-2
CASSGRDGNQPQHF,TGTGCCAGCTCAGGGAGGGATGGCAATCAGCCCCAGCATTTT,NA,TRBV18,NA,TRBJ1-5
CASSLNSGGDEQFF,TGTGCCAGCAGCTTAAACAGCGGGGGGGATGAGCAGTTCTTC,TRBD2,TRBV7-3,NA,TRBJ2-1
CAITRGRGTDTQYF,TGTGCCATCACGAGAGGGCGGGGTACAGATACGCAGTATTTT,NA,TRBV10-3,NA,TRBJ2-3
CASSPYLRGGRETQYF,TGCGCCAGCAGCCCCTATTTGAGGGGGGGGCGAGAGACCCAGTACTTC,NA,TRBV4-3,NA,TRBJ2-5
CSVQTGRNTEAFF,TGCAGCGTTCAGACAGGCCGGAACACTGAAGCTTTCTTT,NA,TRBV29-1,NA,TRBJ1-1
CASSSLDREFSYEQYF,TGTGCCAGCAGTTCTTTAGACAGGGAGTTTTCCTACGAGCAGTACTTC,TRBD1,TRBV6-5,NA,TRBJ2-7
CASSPWGQESYYGYTF,TGTGCCAGCAGCCCCTGGGGACAGGAAAGCTACTATGGCTACACCTTC,TRBD1,TRBV5-6,NA,TRBJ1-2
CASAPGQGAHEQFF,TGCGCCAGCGCGCCGGGACAGGGGGCCCATGAGCAGTTCTTC,TRBD1,TRBV5-1,NA,TRBJ2-1
CASSNVRDRGTDTQYF,TGTGCCAGTAGTAATGTCCGGGACAGGGGCACAGATACGCAGTATTTT,TRBD1,TRBV19,NA,TRBJ2-3
CAISEDRAGNIQYF,TGTGCCATCAGTGAGGACAGGGCTGGGAACATTCAGTACTTC,TRBD1,TRBV10-3,NA,TRBJ2-4
CATSREEGIGYNEQFF,TGTGCCACCAGCAGAGAGGAGGGAATAGGGTACAATGAGCAGTTCTTC,NA,TRBV15,NA,TRBJ2-1
CAISERPSGQETQYF,TGTGCCATCAGTGAGAGGCCTTCGGGCCAAGAGACCCAGTACTTC,NA,TRBV10-3,NA,TRBJ2-5
CASSLRAGAQETQYF,TGTGCCAGCAGCTTAAGGGCGGGGGCCCAAGAGACCCAGTACTTC,NA,TRBV7-9,few,TRBJ2-5
CASSLMVAGTKNIQYF,TGTGCCAGCAGTTTAATGGTAGCGGGGACCAAAAACATTCAGTACTTC,TRBD2,TRBV27,NA,TRBJ2-4
CASSPRDSWYGYTF,TGTGCCAGCAGCCCCCGGGACAGCTGGTATGGCTACACCTTC,TRBD1,TRBV7-2,NA,TRBJ1-2
CASSWHGQGSAEAFF,TGTGCCAGCAGCTGGCACGGACAGGGCTCGGCTGAAGCTTTCTTT,TRBD1,TRBV5-5,NA,TRBJ1-1
CASSSQGNQPQHF,TGTGCCAGCTCCTCCCAGGGCAATCAGCCCCAGCATTTT,NA,TRBV18,NA,TRBJ1-5
CASSGGRSVTGELFF,TGTGCCAGCAGCGGAGGGAGGAGTGTCACCGGGGAGCTGTTTTTT,NA,TRBV9,NA,TRBJ2-2
CASSQDGGTEAFF,TGCGCCAGCAGCCAAGACGGGGGGACTGAAGCTTTCTTT,NA,TRBV5-1,NA,TRBJ1-1
CASSETGGGSTDTQYF,TGCGCCAGCAGCGAAACAGGGGGAGGAAGCACAGATACGCAGTATTTT,TRBD1,TRBV4-1,NA,TRBJ2-3